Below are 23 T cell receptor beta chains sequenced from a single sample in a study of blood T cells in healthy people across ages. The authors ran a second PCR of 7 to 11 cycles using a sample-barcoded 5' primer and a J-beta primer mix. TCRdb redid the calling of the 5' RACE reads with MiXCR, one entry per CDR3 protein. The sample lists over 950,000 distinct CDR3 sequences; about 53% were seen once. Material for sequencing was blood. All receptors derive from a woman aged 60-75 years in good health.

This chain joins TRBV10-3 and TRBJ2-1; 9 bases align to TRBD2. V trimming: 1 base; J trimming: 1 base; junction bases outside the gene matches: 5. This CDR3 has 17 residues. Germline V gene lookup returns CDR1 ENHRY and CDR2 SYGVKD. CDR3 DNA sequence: TGTGCCATCAGTGAGTTTGCGGGAGGGAATTCCTACAATGAGCAGTTCTTC. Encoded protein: CAISEFAGGNSYNEQFF.

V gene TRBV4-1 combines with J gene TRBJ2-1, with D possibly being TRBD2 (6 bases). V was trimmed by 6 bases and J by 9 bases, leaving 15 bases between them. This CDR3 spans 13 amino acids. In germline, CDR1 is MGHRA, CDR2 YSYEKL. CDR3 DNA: TGCGCCAGCAGTCAGACACCGCGGGGTGAGCAGTTCTTC. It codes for CASSQTPRGEQFF.

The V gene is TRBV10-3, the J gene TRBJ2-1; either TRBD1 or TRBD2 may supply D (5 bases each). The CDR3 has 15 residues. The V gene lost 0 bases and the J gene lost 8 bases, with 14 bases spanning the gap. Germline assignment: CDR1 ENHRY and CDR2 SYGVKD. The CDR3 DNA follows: TGTGCCATCAGTGAGTCGCCCCAGGGAGACGATGAGCAGTTCTTC. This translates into CAISESPQGDDEQFF.

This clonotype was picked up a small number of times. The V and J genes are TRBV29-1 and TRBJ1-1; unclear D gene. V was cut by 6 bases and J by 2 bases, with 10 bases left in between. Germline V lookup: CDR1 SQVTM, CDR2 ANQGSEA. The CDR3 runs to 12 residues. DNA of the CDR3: TGCAGCGTGAGACACCGAAACACTGAAGCTTTCTTT. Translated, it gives CSVRHRNTEAFF.

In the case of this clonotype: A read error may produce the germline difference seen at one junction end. This chain's CDR3 is CASSGQGNSYDEQFF. The CDR3, as DNA: TGTGCCAGCAGCGGGCAAGGGAATTCCTACGATGAGCAGTTCTTC. The chain combines TRBV6-1 with TRBJ2-1, with D unclear. This CDR3 region has 15 residues. CDR1 is MNHNS and CDR2 is SASEGT in the germline V gene.

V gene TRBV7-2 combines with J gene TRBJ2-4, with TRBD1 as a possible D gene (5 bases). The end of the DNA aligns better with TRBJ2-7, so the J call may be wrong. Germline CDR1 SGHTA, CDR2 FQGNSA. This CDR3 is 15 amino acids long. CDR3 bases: TGTGCCAGCAGCCCAGGGTCACTGGTCTCCTACGAGCAGTACTTC. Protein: CASSPGSLVSYEQYF.

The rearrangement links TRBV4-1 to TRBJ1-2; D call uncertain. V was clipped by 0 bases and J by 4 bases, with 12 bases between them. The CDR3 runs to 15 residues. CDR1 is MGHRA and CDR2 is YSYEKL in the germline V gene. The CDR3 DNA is TGCGCCAGCAGCCAAGAGTGGACCGTAAGCTATGGCTACACCTTC. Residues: CASSQEWTVSYGYTF.

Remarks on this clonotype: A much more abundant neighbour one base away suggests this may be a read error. The CDR3 reads CASSQEAQVSSGIAGLFF. CDR3 DNA: TGCGCCAGCAGCCAAGAAGCACAGGTGTCTAGCGGTATAGCGGGGCTGTTTTTT. The gene calls are TRBV4-1 and TRBJ2-2; 7 positions match TRBD2. The CDR3 covers 18 residues. V lost 0 bases to trimming and J lost 13 bases; unmatched junction nucleotides: 20. The germline CDR1 and CDR2 sequences are MGHRA and YSYEKL.

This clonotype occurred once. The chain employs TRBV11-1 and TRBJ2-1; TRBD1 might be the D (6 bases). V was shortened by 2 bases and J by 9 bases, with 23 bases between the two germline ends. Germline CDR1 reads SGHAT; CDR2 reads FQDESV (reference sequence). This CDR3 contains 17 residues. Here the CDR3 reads CASSLFFGTPEFGEQFF. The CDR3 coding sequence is TGTGCCAGCAGCTTATTCTTCGGGACACCCGAGTTCGGTGAGCAGTTCTTC.

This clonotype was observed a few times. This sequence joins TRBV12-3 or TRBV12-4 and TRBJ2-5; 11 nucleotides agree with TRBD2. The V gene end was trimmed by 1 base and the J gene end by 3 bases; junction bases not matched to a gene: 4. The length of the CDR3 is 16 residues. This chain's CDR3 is CASSLGGTSGKETQYF. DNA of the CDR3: TGTGCCAGCAGTTTAGGTGGGACTAGCGGAAAAGAGACCCAGTACTTC.

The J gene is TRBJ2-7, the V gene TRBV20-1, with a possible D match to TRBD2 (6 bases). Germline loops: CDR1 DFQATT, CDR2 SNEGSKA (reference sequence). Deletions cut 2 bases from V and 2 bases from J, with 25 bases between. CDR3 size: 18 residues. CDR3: CSARNVRFSSAPTYEQYF. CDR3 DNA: TGCAGTGCTAGAAATGTTCGGTTTTCTAGCGCGCCAACCTACGAGCAGTACTTC.

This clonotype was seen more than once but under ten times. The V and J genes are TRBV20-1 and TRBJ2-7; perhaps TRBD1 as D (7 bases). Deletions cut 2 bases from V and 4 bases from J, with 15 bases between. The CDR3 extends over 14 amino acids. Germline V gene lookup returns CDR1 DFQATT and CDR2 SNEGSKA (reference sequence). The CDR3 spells CSARQGGLPYEQYF. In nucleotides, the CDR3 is TGCAGTGCTAGACAGGGGGGCCTACCTTACGAGCAGTACTTC.

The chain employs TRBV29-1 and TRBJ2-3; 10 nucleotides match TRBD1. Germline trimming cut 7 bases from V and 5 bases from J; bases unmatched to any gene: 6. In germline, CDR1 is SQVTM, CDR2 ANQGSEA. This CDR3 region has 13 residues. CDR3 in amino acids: CSDGQGVGDTQYF. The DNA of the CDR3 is TGCAGCGACGGACAGGGGGTAGGAGATACGCAGTATTTT.

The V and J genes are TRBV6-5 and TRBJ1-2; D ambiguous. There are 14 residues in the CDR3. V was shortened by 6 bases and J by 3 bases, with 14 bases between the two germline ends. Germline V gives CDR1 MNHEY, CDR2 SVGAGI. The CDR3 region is CASSLRETHYGYTF. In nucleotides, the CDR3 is TGTGCCAGCAGCCTACGTGAGACCCACTATGGCTACACCTTC.

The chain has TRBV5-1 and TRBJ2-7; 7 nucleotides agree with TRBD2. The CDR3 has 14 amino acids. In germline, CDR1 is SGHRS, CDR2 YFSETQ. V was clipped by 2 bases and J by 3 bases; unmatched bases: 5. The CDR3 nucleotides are TGCGCCAGCAGCTTCGCGGGGGAGCGCTACGAGCAGTACTTC. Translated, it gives CASSFAGERYEQYF.

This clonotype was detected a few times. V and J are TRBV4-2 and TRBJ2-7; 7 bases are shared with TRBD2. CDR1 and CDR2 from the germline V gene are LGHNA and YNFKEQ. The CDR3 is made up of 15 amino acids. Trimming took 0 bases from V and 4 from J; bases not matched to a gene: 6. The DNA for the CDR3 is TGTGCCAGCAGCCAAGAACCTAGCGGATCGTACGAGCAGTACTTC. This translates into CASSQEPSGSYEQYF.

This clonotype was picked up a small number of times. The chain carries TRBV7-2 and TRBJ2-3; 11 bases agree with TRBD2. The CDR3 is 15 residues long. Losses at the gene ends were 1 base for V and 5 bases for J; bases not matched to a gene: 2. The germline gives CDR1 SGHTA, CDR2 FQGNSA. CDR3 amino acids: CASSLVAGGIDTQYF. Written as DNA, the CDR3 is TGTGCCAGCAGCTTAGTAGCGGGAGGGATAGATACGCAGTATTTT.

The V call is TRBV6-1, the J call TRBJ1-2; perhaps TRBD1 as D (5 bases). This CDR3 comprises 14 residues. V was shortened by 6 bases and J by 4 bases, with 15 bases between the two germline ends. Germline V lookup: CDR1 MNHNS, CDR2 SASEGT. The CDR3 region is CASSRSRGTYGYTF. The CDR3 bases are TGTGCCAGCAGCCGAAGCCGGGGGACCTATGGCTACACCTTC.

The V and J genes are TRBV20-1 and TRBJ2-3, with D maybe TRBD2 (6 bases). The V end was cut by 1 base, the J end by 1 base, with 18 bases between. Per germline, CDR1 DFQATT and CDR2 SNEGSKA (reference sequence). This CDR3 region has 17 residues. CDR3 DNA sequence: TGCAGTGCTAGAGGTTCGGGGGAGCGGACTCGCACAGATACGCAGTATTTT. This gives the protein CSARGSGERTRTDTQYF.

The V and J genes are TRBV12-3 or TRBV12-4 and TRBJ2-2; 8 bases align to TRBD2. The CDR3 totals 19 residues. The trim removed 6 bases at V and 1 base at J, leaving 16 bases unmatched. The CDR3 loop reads CASRPRGGRLVRNTGELFF. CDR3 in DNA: TGTGCCAGCAGACCCCGCGGGGGGAGGTTGGTACGGAACACCGGGGAGCTGTTTTTT.

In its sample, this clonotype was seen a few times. For the CDR3, the DNA is TGCAGCGTACTCACAGCGGGAGGTTCTTACAATGAGCAGTTCTTC. It codes for CSVLTAGGSYNEQFF. V usage is TRBV29-1 and J usage is TRBJ2-1; the match to TRBD2 covers 9 bases. This CDR3 is 15 amino acids long. J lost 4 bases, V lost 6 bases, and 10 bases had no gene match. Germline CDR1 is SQVTM and CDR2 is ANQGSEA.

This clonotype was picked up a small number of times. The CDR3 bases are TGTGCCAGCAGTTACCAGGGGTGGGGAACCTACGAGCAGTACTTC. Amino acid sequence: CASSYQGWGTYEQYF. The chain combines TRBV11-1 with TRBJ2-7, with D possibly matching TRBD1 (6 bases). Germline lookup yields CDR1 SGHAT and CDR2 FQDESV (reference sequence). Deletions cut 6 bases from V and 2 bases from J, with 17 bases between. The CDR3 loop spans 15 amino acids.

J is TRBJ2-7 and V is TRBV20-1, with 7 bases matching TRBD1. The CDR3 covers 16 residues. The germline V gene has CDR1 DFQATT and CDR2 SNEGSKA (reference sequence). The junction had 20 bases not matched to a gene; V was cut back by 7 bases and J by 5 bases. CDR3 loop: CSVTETGIGPDDEQYF. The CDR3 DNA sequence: TGCAGTGTAACTGAGACAGGGATAGGTCCGGATGACGAGCAGTACTTC.